This is a list of T cell receptor beta chains from one sample in a study of blood T cell repertoires in COVID-19. Clones were sequenced by immunoSEQ multiplex PCR, and TCRdb holds only the in-frame ones, with some missing. This sample has roughly 250,000 clones, with approximately 84% found just once. Sample: peripheral blood. These receptors were obtained from a human donor in a cohort sampled during active COVID-19. CDR3s include the opening cysteine and the closing phenylalanine or tryptophan. Fields, in order: D gene, CDR3 length, clone size, J gene, V gene, CDR3 DNA, CDR3 protein. D genes are given only for firm matches. Clone size, where shown, is once, few, many, or a class for clones that have expanded.

d_call: .; cdr3_length: 11; clone_size: .; j_call: TRBJ2-5; v_call: TRBV20-1; cdr3_nt: TGCAGTGCTAATAAGGGGGAGACCCAGTACTTC; cdr3_aa: CSANKGETQYF
d_call: .; cdr3_length: 13; clone_size: .; j_call: TRBJ1-5; v_call: TRBV11-2; cdr3_nt: TGTGCCAGCAGCTTAGCCCACAATCAGCCCCAGCATTTT; cdr3_aa: CASSLAHNQPQHF
d_call: TRBD2; cdr3_length: 18; clone_size: .; j_call: TRBJ2-4; v_call: TRBV25-1; cdr3_nt: TGTGCCAGCAGTGAAGGATTCGGGGGAGGGTCGGCCAAAAACATTCAGTACTTC; cdr3_aa: CASSEGFGGGSAKNIQYF
d_call: .; cdr3_length: 12; clone_size: .; j_call: TRBJ1-2; v_call: TRBV6-1; cdr3_nt: TGTGCCAGCAGCCCCAACAGGGACGGCTACACCTTC; cdr3_aa: CASSPNRDGYTF
d_call: .; cdr3_length: 13; clone_size: .; j_call: TRBJ1-2; v_call: TRBV7-3; cdr3_nt: TGTGCCAGCAGCTCAGGGGTCTTATATGGCTACACCTTC; cdr3_aa: CASSSGVLYGYTF
d_call: .; cdr3_length: 14; clone_size: .; j_call: TRBJ1-2; v_call: TRBV28; cdr3_nt: TGTGCCAGCAGTTTAAGTTGGACAAACTATGGCTACACCTTC; cdr3_aa: CASSLSWTNYGYTF
d_call: .; cdr3_length: 17; clone_size: .; j_call: TRBJ2-1; v_call: TRBV18; cdr3_nt: TGTGCCAGCTCACCACTTAACACCGGGACAAAGAACAATGAGCAGTTCTTC; cdr3_aa: CASSPLNTGTKNNEQFF
d_call: TRBD2; cdr3_length: 15; clone_size: .; j_call: TRBJ2-3; v_call: TRBV19; cdr3_nt: TGTGCCAGTAGTTTGAGCGGGACTAGCACAGATACGCAGTATTTT; cdr3_aa: CASSLSGTSTDTQYF
d_call: .; cdr3_length: 14; clone_size: once; j_call: TRBJ1-3; v_call: TRBV29-1; cdr3_nt: TGCAGCGTTGTACCGGGGAGGTCAGGAAACACCATATATTTT; cdr3_aa: CSVVPGRSGNTIYF
d_call: TRBD1; cdr3_length: 14; clone_size: .; j_call: TRBJ1-3; v_call: TRBV7-2; cdr3_nt: TGTGCCAGCAGCTTCAGACAGGGTGGAAACACCATATATTTT; cdr3_aa: CASSFRQGGNTIYF
d_call: TRBD1; cdr3_length: 16; clone_size: .; j_call: TRBJ1-6; v_call: TRBV7-9; cdr3_nt: TGTGCCAGCAGCCAGACAGGGGGTTTTAATAATTCACCCCTCCACTTT; cdr3_aa: CASSQTGGFNNSPLHF
d_call: .; cdr3_length: 13; clone_size: .; j_call: TRBJ1-2; v_call: TRBV12-3/TRBV12-4; cdr3_nt: TGTGCCAGCAGCCCGACCTACAGGGATGGCTACACCTTC; cdr3_aa: CASSPTYRDGYTF
d_call: TRBD1; cdr3_length: 13; clone_size: .; j_call: TRBJ2-7; v_call: TRBV5-4; cdr3_nt: TGTGCCAGCAGGGACAGGGGGGGCCACGAGCAGTACTTC; cdr3_aa: CASRDRGGHEQYF
d_call: .; cdr3_length: 16; clone_size: .; j_call: TRBJ2-3; v_call: TRBV4-1; cdr3_nt: TGCGCCAGCAGCCGGGGGGCGGGAGTCGGCACAGATACGCAGTATTTT; cdr3_aa: CASSRGAGVGTDTQYF
d_call: TRBD2; cdr3_length: 15; clone_size: .; j_call: TRBJ2-1; v_call: TRBV10-3; cdr3_nt: TGTGCCATCAGTGAGTCGGGCGGGAGCTTAACTGAGCAGTTCTTC; cdr3_aa: CAISESGGSLTEQFF
d_call: .; cdr3_length: 13; clone_size: .; j_call: TRBJ1-1; v_call: TRBV15; cdr3_nt: TGTGCCACCAGCAGACCTATGAACACTGAAGCTTTCTTT; cdr3_aa: CATSRPMNTEAFF
d_call: TRBD1; cdr3_length: 15; clone_size: .; j_call: TRBJ1-2; v_call: TRBV6-6; cdr3_nt: TGTGCCAGCAGTTACTCCGACAGGGGGAACTATGGCTACACCTTC; cdr3_aa: CASSYSDRGNYGYTF
d_call: .; cdr3_length: 15; clone_size: .; j_call: TRBJ1-5; v_call: TRBV4-1; cdr3_nt: TGCGCCAGCAGCCAAGAAGGCATAGCAAATCAGCCCCAGCATTTT; cdr3_aa: CASSQEGIANQPQHF
d_call: TRBD2; cdr3_length: 17; clone_size: once; j_call: TRBJ2-2; v_call: TRBV7-8; cdr3_nt: TGTGCCAGCAGCTTAGTAGGGACTAGCGGGGTTACCGGGGAGCTGTTTTTT; cdr3_aa: CASSLVGTSGVTGELFF
d_call: .; cdr3_length: 13; clone_size: once; j_call: TRBJ1-1; v_call: TRBV28; cdr3_nt: TGTGCCAGCAGTAAGACAGTGAACACTGAAGCTTTCTTT; cdr3_aa: CASSKTVNTEAFF
d_call: .; cdr3_length: 12; clone_size: once; j_call: TRBJ2-1; v_call: TRBV12-3/TRBV12-4; cdr3_nt: TGTGCCAGCAGTTTAGGGGGGGTCGAGCAGTTCTTC; cdr3_aa: CASSLGGVEQFF
d_call: TRBD2; cdr3_length: 14; clone_size: .; j_call: TRBJ2-7; v_call: TRBV6-5; cdr3_nt: TGTGCCAGCAGTAAGGGACTAGCGGGGGACGAGCAGTACTTC; cdr3_aa: CASSKGLAGDEQYF
d_call: TRBD1; cdr3_length: 16; clone_size: .; j_call: TRBJ1-2; v_call: TRBV2; cdr3_nt: TGTGCCAGCAGTGAAGGAATTGACAGGGGGCATAATGGCTACACCTTC; cdr3_aa: CASSEGIDRGHNGYTF
d_call: .; cdr3_length: 11; clone_size: .; j_call: TRBJ2-3; v_call: TRBV20-1; cdr3_nt: TGCAGTGCTAGCACGGGTGATACGCAGTATTTT; cdr3_aa: CSASTGDTQYF
d_call: .; cdr3_length: 15; clone_size: .; j_call: TRBJ2-3; v_call: TRBV5-4; cdr3_nt: TGTGCCAGCAGCCCACAGGGTCTAGGTACAGATACGCAGTATTTT; cdr3_aa: CASSPQGLGTDTQYF
d_call: TRBD1; cdr3_length: 16; clone_size: .; j_call: TRBJ2-3; v_call: TRBV5-6; cdr3_nt: TGTGCCAGCAGTGGACAGGGGGTGGGCCCCACAGATACGCAGTATTTT; cdr3_aa: CASSGQGVGPTDTQYF
d_call: .; cdr3_length: 13; clone_size: once; j_call: TRBJ2-3; v_call: TRBV27; cdr3_nt: TGTGCCAGCAGCCGTGGCCTCACAGATACGCAGTATTTT; cdr3_aa: CASSRGLTDTQYF
d_call: .; cdr3_length: 16; clone_size: once; j_call: TRBJ2-6; v_call: TRBV6-2/TRBV6-3; cdr3_nt: TGTGCCAGCAGTTACGGGGGGTTCTCTGGGGCCAACGTCCTGACTTTC; cdr3_aa: CASSYGGFSGANVLTF
d_call: TRBD1; cdr3_length: 15; clone_size: .; j_call: TRBJ1-2; v_call: TRBV4-1; cdr3_nt: TGCGCCAGCAGCCCTTACGACAGGGAAGACTATGGCTACACCTTC; cdr3_aa: CASSPYDREDYGYTF
d_call: .; cdr3_length: 13; clone_size: .; j_call: TRBJ1-3; v_call: TRBV5-1; cdr3_nt: TGCGCCAGCAGTCGAGTGTCCGGAAACACCATATATTTT; cdr3_aa: CASSRVSGNTIYF
d_call: .; cdr3_length: 13; clone_size: .; j_call: TRBJ2-7; v_call: TRBV6-5; cdr3_nt: TGTGCCAGCAGCTTGGAGAATTCCTACGAGCAGTACTTC; cdr3_aa: CASSLENSYEQYF
d_call: TRBD1; cdr3_length: 19; clone_size: .; j_call: TRBJ2-2; v_call: TRBV24-1; cdr3_nt: TGTGCCACCAGTGATTTGACCCGCGGGACAGGGGGGTTGACCGGGGAGCTGTTTTTT; cdr3_aa: CATSDLTRGTGGLTGELFF
d_call: TRBD1; cdr3_length: 13; clone_size: .; j_call: TRBJ2-7; v_call: TRBV19; cdr3_nt: TGTGCCAGTAAGGGGACAGGTAGCTACGAGCAGTACTTC; cdr3_aa: CASKGTGSYEQYF
d_call: .; cdr3_length: 12; clone_size: .; j_call: TRBJ2-1; v_call: TRBV19; cdr3_nt: TGTGCCAGTCGCCCAAGCATAGGGGAGGAGTTCTTC; cdr3_aa: CASRPSIGEEFF
d_call: .; cdr3_length: 14; clone_size: .; j_call: TRBJ2-7; v_call: TRBV6-2/TRBV6-3; cdr3_nt: TGTGCCAGCAGTTATTTCGCGGATTCCTACGAGCAGTACTTC; cdr3_aa: CASSYFADSYEQYF
d_call: .; cdr3_length: 13; clone_size: .; j_call: TRBJ1-1; v_call: TRBV12-3/TRBV12-4; cdr3_nt: TGTGCCAGCAGTTTTGGGAGTAACACTGAAGCTTTCTTT; cdr3_aa: CASSFGSNTEAFF
d_call: TRBD1; cdr3_length: 17; clone_size: .; j_call: TRBJ2-7; v_call: TRBV6-2/TRBV6-3; cdr3_nt: TGTGCCAGCAGTGTCGAGACAGGGGCCATCAGCTCCTACGAGCAGTACTTC; cdr3_aa: CASSVETGAISSYEQYF
d_call: .; cdr3_length: 16; clone_size: .; j_call: TRBJ1-5; v_call: TRBV24-1; cdr3_nt: TGTGCCACCAGTGATTCCGCAATGGGAGGCCCTCAGCCCCAGCATTTT; cdr3_aa: CATSDSAMGGPQPQHF
d_call: .; cdr3_length: 13; clone_size: .; j_call: TRBJ2-2; v_call: TRBV19; cdr3_nt: TGTGCCGGGTCAGGGCCATCATCCGGGGAGCTGTTTTTT; cdr3_aa: CAGSGPSSGELFF
d_call: .; cdr3_length: 13; clone_size: .; j_call: TRBJ1-3; v_call: TRBV11-3; cdr3_nt: TGTGCCAGCAGCTTAGACCCGGCAGGCACCATATATTTT; cdr3_aa: CASSLDPAGTIYF
d_call: .; cdr3_length: 14; clone_size: .; j_call: TRBJ2-5; v_call: TRBV18; cdr3_nt: TGTGCCAGCTCACCGGACAGCACCCAAGAGACCCAGTACTTC; cdr3_aa: CASSPDSTQETQYF
d_call: .; cdr3_length: 16; clone_size: .; j_call: TRBJ2-1; v_call: TRBV12-5; cdr3_nt: TGTGCTAGTGGTTTGTTAGGTAGGGGGTCCTACAATGAGCAGTTCTTC; cdr3_aa: CASGLLGRGSYNEQFF
d_call: TRBD2; cdr3_length: 17; clone_size: .; j_call: TRBJ2-3; v_call: TRBV5-4; cdr3_nt: TGTGCCAGCAGCTTTGAAGAACTAGCGGGGGGCACAGATACGCAGTATTTT; cdr3_aa: CASSFEELAGGTDTQYF
d_call: TRBD1; cdr3_length: 13; clone_size: .; j_call: TRBJ1-2; v_call: TRBV6-1; cdr3_nt: TGTGCCAGCACTGAACAGGGGGGATATGGCTACACCTTC; cdr3_aa: CASTEQGGYGYTF
d_call: TRBD1; cdr3_length: 13; clone_size: few; j_call: TRBJ1-2; v_call: TRBV7-3; cdr3_nt: TGTGCCAGCAGCTCGGACAGGGCCTATGGCTACACCTTC; cdr3_aa: CASSSDRAYGYTF
d_call: TRBD2; cdr3_length: 17; clone_size: .; j_call: TRBJ2-1; v_call: TRBV5-1; cdr3_nt: TGCGCCAGCAGCTTGGTCTTTCTAGCGGGAGCCGGGAATGAGCAGTTCTTC; cdr3_aa: CASSLVFLAGAGNEQFF
d_call: .; cdr3_length: 16; clone_size: .; j_call: TRBJ2-1; v_call: TRBV19; cdr3_nt: TGTGCCAGTAGTATCGGGGTTATTAGCTCCTACAATGAGCAGTTCTTC; cdr3_aa: CASSIGVISSYNEQFF
d_call: .; cdr3_length: 13; clone_size: once; j_call: TRBJ1-1; v_call: TRBV20-1; cdr3_nt: TGCAGTGCTAGTCGGGGGTTGGGAACTGAAGCTTTCTTT; cdr3_aa: CSASRGLGTEAFF
d_call: TRBD2; cdr3_length: 16; clone_size: .; j_call: TRBJ2-3; v_call: TRBV6-5; cdr3_nt: TGTGCCAGCAGTTCCCGTAGCGGGCAGGCCACAGATACGCAGTATTTT; cdr3_aa: CASSSRSGQATDTQYF
d_call: TRBD2; cdr3_length: 17; clone_size: .; j_call: TRBJ2-1; v_call: TRBV10-1; cdr3_nt: TGCGCCAGCAGTGAAAGGGGGCCTAGCGGGAGCCGGTATGAGCAGTTCTTC; cdr3_aa: CASSERGPSGSRYEQFF
d_call: TRBD1; cdr3_length: 15; clone_size: .; j_call: TRBJ1-2; v_call: TRBV19; cdr3_nt: TGTGCCAGTAGAGGACCGCTTACAGGGGGTTATGGCTACACCTTC; cdr3_aa: CASRGPLTGGYGYTF
d_call: .; cdr3_length: 17; clone_size: .; j_call: TRBJ1-5; v_call: TRBV6-1; cdr3_nt: TGTGCCAGCAGTGAAGGGTTTCACAGTTCAGGCAATCAGCCCCAGCATTTT; cdr3_aa: CASSEGFHSSGNQPQHF
d_call: .; cdr3_length: 15; clone_size: .; j_call: TRBJ2-5; v_call: TRBV3-1/TRBV3-2; cdr3_nt: TGTGCCAGCAGCCAACCTAACAGGGTGTGGGAGACCCAGTACTTC; cdr3_aa: CASSQPNRVWETQYF
d_call: TRBD2; cdr3_length: 19; clone_size: .; j_call: TRBJ2-7; v_call: TRBV6-2/TRBV6-3; cdr3_nt: TGTGCCAGCAGTTCCCAGTGGACTAGCGGGGGGGCTCGGATCCACGAGCAGTACTTC; cdr3_aa: CASSSQWTSGGARIHEQYF
d_call: TRBD1; cdr3_length: 13; clone_size: .; j_call: TRBJ2-5; v_call: TRBV12-3/TRBV12-4; cdr3_nt: TGTGCCAGCAGATGGGACAGCCAAGAGACCCAGTACTTC; cdr3_aa: CASRWDSQETQYF
d_call: .; cdr3_length: 14; clone_size: .; j_call: TRBJ2-7; v_call: TRBV11-2; cdr3_nt: TGTGCCAGCAGCTTGGGCCACCGGATGGACGAGCAGTACTTC; cdr3_aa: CASSLGHRMDEQYF
d_call: TRBD2; cdr3_length: 15; clone_size: .; j_call: TRBJ2-7; v_call: TRBV9; cdr3_nt: TGTGCCAGCAGCTCAAGCGGGGGGGGACCCTACGAGCAGTACTTC; cdr3_aa: CASSSSGGGPYEQYF
d_call: .; cdr3_length: 15; clone_size: .; j_call: TRBJ2-7; v_call: TRBV11-2; cdr3_nt: TGTGCCAGCAGACTCATTGGGGGGGCCTCCTACGAGCAGTACTTC; cdr3_aa: CASRLIGGASYEQYF
d_call: TRBD2; cdr3_length: 15; clone_size: .; j_call: TRBJ2-1; v_call: TRBV5-6; cdr3_nt: TGTGCCAGCAGCCCTGGGCGGGGGGGCTACAATGAGCAGTTCTTC; cdr3_aa: CASSPGRGGYNEQFF